A selection of T cell receptor beta chains follows, all from one sample in a study of blood T cell repertoires in COVID-19. Generated by immunoSEQ multiplex PCR, the TCRdb table keeps only in-frame clones and is missing some. The sample consists of 250,000 to 350,000 clones, approximately 88% of them appearing once. Source material: peripheral blood. These receptors came from a man aged 18 to 29 with active or convalescent COVID-19. The CDR3 runs from the conserved cysteine through the conserved F or W. The D gene is left open where the match is weak. Size values are once, few and many counts, or a class for expanded clones, and some rows have none.

>15|once|TRBJ2-7|TRBV4-1|.
TGCGCCAGCAGCCGTCTCGGCGGGGACTCCTACGAGCAGTACTTC
CASSRLGGDSYEQYF
>15|.|TRBJ1-5|TRBV4-3|.
TGCGCCAGCAGCCAAGATGGGGCAGGCAATCAGCCCCAGCATTTT
CASSQDGAGNQPQHF
>15|.|TRBJ1-4|TRBV7-6|.
TGTGCCAGCAGCTTACATGGAGGGTTGGGTGAAAAACTGTTTTTT
CASSLHGGLGEKLFF
>13|.|TRBJ1-2|TRBV14|.
TGTGCCAGCAGCCAAGATGGAGGGTGGGGCTACACCTTC
CASSQDGGWGYTF
>14|once|TRBJ2-1|TRBV9|TRBD2
TGTGCCAGTTCTACCGGGACTAGGTTGGATGAGCAGTTCTTC
CASSTGTRLDEQFF
>11|.|TRBJ1-5|TRBV6-4|.
TGTGCCAGCAGTGACAAACACCCCCAGCATTTT
CASSDKHPQHF
>17|.|TRBJ1-1|TRBV11-2|TRBD1
TGTGCCAGCAGCTTGGGTCCGCCAGGGGGCGCGGTTACTGAAGCTTTCTTT
CASSLGPPGGAVTEAFF
>13|.|TRBJ1-1|TRBV14|.
TGTGCCAGCAGATTTGGCAGGAACACTGAAGCTTTCTTT
CASRFGRNTEAFF
>14|.|TRBJ1-1|TRBV4-1|.
TGCGCCAGCAGCCTGTACATAAGGGGCTCTGAAGCTTTCTTT
CASSLYIRGSEAFF
>16|.|TRBJ2-2|TRBV7-9|.
TGTGCCAGCAGCTTAGGAGGGGCAGGGGGGACCGGGGAGCTGTTTTTT
CASSLGGAGGTGELFF
>15|.|TRBJ2-7|TRBV19|TRBD1
TGTGCCAGTAGTCGGGACAGGATAAGCTCCTACGAGCAGTACTTC
CASSRDRISSYEQYF
>13|.|TRBJ1-2|TRBV6-1|TRBD1
TGTGCCAGCAGTGAGGGACAGATCTATGGCTACACCTTC
CASSEGQIYGYTF
>13|.|TRBJ1-2|TRBV4-1|.
TGCGCCAGCAGCCAAGGGCAGGTAGGAGGCTACACCTTC
CASSQGQVGGYTF
>15|.|TRBJ2-1|TRBV3-1/TRBV3-2|TRBD2
TGTGCCAGCAGCCTGACTAGCGGACCCTACCATGAGCAGTTCTTC
CASSLTSGPYHEQFF
>13|.|TRBJ1-2|TRBV6-5|.
TGTGCCAGCAGTTACTCGCTAAACGGGGGCTACACCTTC
CASSYSLNGGYTF
>13|.|TRBJ1-6|TRBV25-1|.
TGTGCCGGCAGTGGGCAGTCCAGGGGACCCCTCCACTTT
CAGSGQSRGPLHF
>15|.|TRBJ1-2|TRBV18|TRBD1
TGTGCCAGCTCACCAGAGACAGGGGTCGGCTATGGCTACACCTTC
CASSPETGVGYGYTF
>16|.|TRBJ2-7|TRBV15|TRBD2
TGTGCCACCAGCAGCCCCTCGGGAGGGCCTCATTTCGAGCAGTACTTC
CATSSPSGGPHFEQYF
>15|.|TRBJ1-3|TRBV3-1/TRBV3-2|TRBD1
TGTGCCAGCAGACCAGGGACAGGGGCAGGAAACACCATATATTTT
CASRPGTGAGNTIYF
>13|.|TRBJ1-3|TRBV18|.
TGTGCCAGCTCACCTGCCACAGGAAACACCATATATTTT
CASSPATGNTIYF
>17|.|TRBJ2-5|TRBV7-8|TRBD2
TGTGCCAGCAGCTTAGTTTTCGGGACTAGCGGGCAAGAGACCCAGTACTTC
CASSLVFGTSGQETQYF
>13|.|TRBJ2-1|TRBV9|TRBD2
TGTGCCAGCAGCGTAGTGGACGGGGGGGCTCAGTTCTTC
CASSVVDGGAQFF
>11|.|TRBJ2-3|TRBV20-1|.
TGCAGTGCTAGGGCCACAGATACGCAGTATTTT
CSARATDTQYF
>15|once|TRBJ2-2|TRBV11-3|TRBD2
TGTGCCAGCAGCTTTATAGCGGGGTCAGGCGGGGAGCTGTTTTTT
CASSFIAGSGGELFF
>15|.|TRBJ1-4|TRBV5-6|TRBD1
TGTGCCAGCAGCCAGACCCGGGACAGTGGTGAAAAACTGTTTTTT
CASSQTRDSGEKLFF
>16|.|TRBJ2-7|TRBV4-3|.
TGCGCCAGCAGCCAAGATTTATGGCGGGATTCCTACGAGCAGTACTTC
CASSQDLWRDSYEQYF
>14|.|TRBJ2-5|TRBV9|TRBD1
TGTGCCAGCAGCGCGGACAGGGACCAAGAGACCCAGTACTTC
CASSADRDQETQYF
>14|.|TRBJ1-5|TRBV10-3|.
TGTGCCATCAGTGAACAGGGTGCCAATCAGCCCCAGCATTTT
CAISEQGANQPQHF
>17|.|TRBJ1-4|TRBV5-5|TRBD1
TGTGCCAGCAGCCCGGGACAGGGTACGGGGACTAATGAAAAACTGTTTTTT
CASSPGQGTGTNEKLFF
>15|.|TRBJ2-7|TRBV7-9|TRBD1
TGTGCCAGCAGCTTAATGAGGACAGGAACCTACGAGCAGTACTTC
CASSLMRTGTYEQYF
>14|.|TRBJ1-1|TRBV6-6|.
TGTGCCAGCAGTTCAGTGCAGGGCCCCACTGAAGCTTTCTTT
CASSSVQGPTEAFF
>13|once|TRBJ1-2|TRBV6-5|.
TGTGCCAGCTACAGGAGCCCGAACTATGGCTACACCTTC
CASYRSPNYGYTF
>13|.|TRBJ1-1|TRBV27|.
TGTGCCAGCATTGGGGCAGGAAACACTGAAGCTTTCTTT
CASIGAGNTEAFF
>14|.|TRBJ1-2|TRBV12-5|TRBD1
TGTGCTAGTGGAGGGACAGCTCACCCCTATGGCTACACCTTC
CASGGTAHPYGYTF
>16|.|TRBJ1-2|TRBV5-5|TRBD1
TGTGCCAGCAACTTCGATCCAACAGGGGATTTCTATGGCTACACCTTC
CASNFDPTGDFYGYTF
>14|.|TRBJ1-2|TRBV2|.
TGTGCCAGCAGTGCGGGGCCGGGGGTCGGTGGCTACACCTTC
CASSAGPGVGGYTF